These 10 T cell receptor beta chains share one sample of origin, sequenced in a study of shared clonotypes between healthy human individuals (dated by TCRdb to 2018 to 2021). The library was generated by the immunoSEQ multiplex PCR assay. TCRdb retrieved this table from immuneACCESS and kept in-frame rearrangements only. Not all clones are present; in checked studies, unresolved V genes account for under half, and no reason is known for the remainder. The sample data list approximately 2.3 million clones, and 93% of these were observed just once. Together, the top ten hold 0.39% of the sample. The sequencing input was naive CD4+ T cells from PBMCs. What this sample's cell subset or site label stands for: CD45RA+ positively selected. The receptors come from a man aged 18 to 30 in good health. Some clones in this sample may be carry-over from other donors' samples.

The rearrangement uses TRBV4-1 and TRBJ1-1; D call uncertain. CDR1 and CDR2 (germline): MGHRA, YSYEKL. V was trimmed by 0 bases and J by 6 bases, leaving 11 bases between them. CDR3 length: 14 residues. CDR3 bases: TGCGCCAGCAGCCAAGATACCGAGTGGGCTGAAGCTTTCTTT. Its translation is CASSQDTEWAEAFF.

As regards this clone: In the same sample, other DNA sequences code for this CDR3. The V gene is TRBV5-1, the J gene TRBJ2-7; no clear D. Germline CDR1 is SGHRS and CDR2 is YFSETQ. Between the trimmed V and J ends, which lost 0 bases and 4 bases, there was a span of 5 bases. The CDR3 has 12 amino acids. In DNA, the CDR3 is TGCGCCAGCAGCTTGGGTCAGTACGAGCAGTACTTC. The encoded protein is CASSLGQYEQYF.

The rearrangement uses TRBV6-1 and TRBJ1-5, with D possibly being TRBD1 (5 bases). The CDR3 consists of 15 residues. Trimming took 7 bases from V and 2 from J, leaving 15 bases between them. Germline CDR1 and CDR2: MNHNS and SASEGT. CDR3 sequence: CASNREQVGNQPQHF. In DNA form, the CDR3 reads TGTGCCAGCAACCGAGAACAGGTGGGCAATCAGCCCCAGCATTTT.

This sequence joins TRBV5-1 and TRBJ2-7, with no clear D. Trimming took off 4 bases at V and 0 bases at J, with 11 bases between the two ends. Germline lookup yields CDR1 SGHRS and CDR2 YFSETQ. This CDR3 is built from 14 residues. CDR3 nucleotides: TGCGCCAGCAGCGGTAGGTTAAACTCCTACGAGCAGTACTTC. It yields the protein CASSGRLNSYEQYF.

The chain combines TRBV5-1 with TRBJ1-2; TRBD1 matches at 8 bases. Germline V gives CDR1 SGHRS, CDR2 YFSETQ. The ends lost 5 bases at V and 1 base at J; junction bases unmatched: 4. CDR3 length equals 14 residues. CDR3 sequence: CASRGTGVNYGYTF. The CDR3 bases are TGCGCCAGCAGGGGGACAGGCGTTAACTATGGCTACACCTTC.

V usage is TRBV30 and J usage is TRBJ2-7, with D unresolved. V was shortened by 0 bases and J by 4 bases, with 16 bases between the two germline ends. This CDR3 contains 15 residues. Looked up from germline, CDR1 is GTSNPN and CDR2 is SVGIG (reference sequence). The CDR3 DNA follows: TGTGCCTGGAGTGTAGAAAAACGAATTACTTACGAGCAGTACTTC. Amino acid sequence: CAWSVEKRITYEQYF.

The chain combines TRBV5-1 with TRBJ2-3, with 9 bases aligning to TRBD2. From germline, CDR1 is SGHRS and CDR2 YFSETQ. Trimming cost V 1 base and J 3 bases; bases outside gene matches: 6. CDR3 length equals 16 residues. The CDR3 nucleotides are TGCGCCAGCAGCTTGAGTCTAGCGGGGATAACAGATACGCAGTATTTT. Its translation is CASSLSLAGITDTQYF.

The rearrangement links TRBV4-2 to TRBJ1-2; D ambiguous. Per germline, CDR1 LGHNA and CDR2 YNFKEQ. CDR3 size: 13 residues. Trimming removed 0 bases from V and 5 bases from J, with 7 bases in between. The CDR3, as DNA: TGTGCCAGCAGCCAAGAGATGGGATATGGCTACACCTTC. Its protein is CASSQEMGYGYTF.

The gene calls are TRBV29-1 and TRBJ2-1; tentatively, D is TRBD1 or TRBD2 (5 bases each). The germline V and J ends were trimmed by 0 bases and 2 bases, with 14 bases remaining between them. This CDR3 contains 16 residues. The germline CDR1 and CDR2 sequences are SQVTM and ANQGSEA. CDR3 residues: CSVEEFDGAAYNEQFF. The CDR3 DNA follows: TGCAGCGTTGAAGAATTCGACGGGGCCGCCTACAATGAGCAGTTCTTC.

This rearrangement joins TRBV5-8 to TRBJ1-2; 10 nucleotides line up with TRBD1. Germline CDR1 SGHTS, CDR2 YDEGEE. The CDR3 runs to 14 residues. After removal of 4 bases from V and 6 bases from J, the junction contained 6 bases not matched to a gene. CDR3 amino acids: CASSRDRGGDGYTF. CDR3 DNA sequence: TGTGCCAGCAGCCGGGACAGGGGTGGCGATGGCTACACCTTC.